This paragraph covers one T cell receptor beta chain sequence. Its antigen remains unidentified. Within one base of it there is no much larger clone, and no base qualities were kept. Whole blood was collected in K2EDTA tubes by collaborating institutions according to the institutions' own protocols. For TCRbeta analysis, collaborator samples were shipped as frozen whole blood, as isolated PBMCs, or as DNA extracted from either sample type. TCRbeta CDR3 regions were amplified from genomic DNA using the immunoSEQ Assay, a bias-controlled multiplex PCR. The original methods were these. Within the assay, amplification of reference gene primers was used to estimate how many nucleated cells each sample contained. Sequence reads were collapsed and filtered to measure the absolute abundance of every unique TCRbeta CDR3 rearrangement. For each sample, productive Simpson clonality was calculated by taking the square root of Simpson's diversity index across productive rearrangements. Entries here come from immuneACCESS through TCRdb and include only in-frame sequences with V and J called. Some clones fail to appear in such tables; in the studies checked, an unresolved V gene covers under half of the shortfall, and the cause of the remainder is unknown. For V, J and clone size, that table is used; D and trimming come from the DNA. A total of under 300,000 clones appear in this sample, about nine tenths of them only once. The ten biggest clones cover roughly 3.7% of the sample.

The data originate from a study of blood T cell repertoires in COVID-19 (dated by TCRdb to between 2020 and 2021). Broadly, across the study: Collaborator samples came from the United States, Italy and Spain and covered acute and convalescent phases of COVID-19. Nearly every sample came with metadata listing a de-identified subject ID, COVID-19 status, age in years and sex. Where available, HLA class I and class II types were taken from metadata supplied by the sample provider and were not determined by assay-based typing. The repertoires were made available in a free public database intended to serve as a resource for research on the immune response to SARS-CoV-2. The dataset comprised deeply sampled blood TCRbeta repertoires from subjects exposed to, actively infected with, or recovered from COVID-19. The samples were drawn from two sources: the first 160 participants of the ongoing ImmuneRACE study, and 1,000 to 1,500 subjects contributed by 6 global collaborators. The prospective study material was composed of cDNA or gDNA derived from T cells, B-cell-depleted T cells, or PBMCs. The paper's findings and limits, for the study overall: How much clinical and demographic metadata was included differed by source and by participant, and the metadata was provided uncurated.

V and J lose 5 bases and 2 bases, and a span of 7 bases separates them. The CDR1 and CDR2 encoded by the germline V gene (reference sequence) are SGHNT and YYREEE. CDR3 length: 12 amino acids, cysteine to phenylalanine. Here the CDR3 DNA is all that survives: 36 bases in frame from base 1. The TCR sequence derives from a woman between 35 and 50 years old with acute or convalescent COVID-19. In this chain, TRBV5-4 is recombined with TRBJ2-5, with no confident D gene call. The sequenced sample consisted of peripheral blood. The bases are TGTGCCAGCAGTCCCCGGCAAGAGACCCAGTACTTC. This yields the protein CASSPRQETQYF.